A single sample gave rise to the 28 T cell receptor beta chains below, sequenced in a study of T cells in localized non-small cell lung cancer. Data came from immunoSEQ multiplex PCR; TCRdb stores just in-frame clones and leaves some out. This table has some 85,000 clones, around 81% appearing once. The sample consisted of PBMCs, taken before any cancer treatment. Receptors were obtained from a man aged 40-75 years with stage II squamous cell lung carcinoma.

CDR3 coding DNA: TGTGCCAGCAGCCCTACCGGGGGTAGGACTGAAGCTTTCTTT. It yields the protein CASSPTGGRTEAFF. The rearrangement links TRBV5-6 to TRBJ1-1; weak D call: TRBD1 (5 bases). Trimming shortened V by 4 bases and J by 5 bases, and 15 bases separated the two germline ends. Looked up from germline, CDR1 is SGHDT and CDR2 is YYEEEE. The CDR3 is made up of 14 amino acids.

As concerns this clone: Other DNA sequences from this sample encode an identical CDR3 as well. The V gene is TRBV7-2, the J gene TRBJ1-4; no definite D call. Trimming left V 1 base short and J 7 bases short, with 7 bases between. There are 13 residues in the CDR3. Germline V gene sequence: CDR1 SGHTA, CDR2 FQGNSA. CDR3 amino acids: CASSLGSSEKLFF. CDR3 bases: TGTGCCAGCAGCTTAGGTAGTTCTGAAAAACTGTTTTTT. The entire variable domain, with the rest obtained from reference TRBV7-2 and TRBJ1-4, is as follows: GAGVSQSPSNKVTEKGKDVELRCDPISGHTALYWYRQSLGQGLEFLIYFQGNSAPDKSGLPSDRFSAERTGGSVSTLTIQRTQQEDSAVYLCASSLGSSEKLFFGSGTQLSVL.

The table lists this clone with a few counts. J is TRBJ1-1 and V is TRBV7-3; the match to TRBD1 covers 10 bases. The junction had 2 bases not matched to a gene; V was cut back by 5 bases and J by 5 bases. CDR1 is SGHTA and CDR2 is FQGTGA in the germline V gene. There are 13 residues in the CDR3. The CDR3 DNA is TGTGCCAGCAGCGACAGGGGGCGGACTGAAGCTTTCTTT. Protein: CASSDRGRTEAFF.

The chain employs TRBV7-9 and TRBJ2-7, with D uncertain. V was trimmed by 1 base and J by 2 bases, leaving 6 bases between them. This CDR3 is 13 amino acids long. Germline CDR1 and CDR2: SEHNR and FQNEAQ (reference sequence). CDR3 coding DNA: TGTGCCAGCAGCTTAGAGAGAACCTACGAGCAGTACTTC. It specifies CASSLERTYEQYF.

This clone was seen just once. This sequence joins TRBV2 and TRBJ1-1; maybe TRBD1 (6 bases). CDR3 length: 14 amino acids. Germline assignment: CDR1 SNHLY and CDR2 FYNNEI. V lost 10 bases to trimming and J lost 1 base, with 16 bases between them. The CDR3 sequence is CATHGDISNTEAFF. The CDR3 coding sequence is TGTGCCACCCACGGGGACATATCGAACACTGAAGCTTTCTTT.

The CDR3 spells CASSPKSPYEQYF. CDR3 DNA sequence: TGTGCCAGCAGTCCAAAGAGCCCCTACGAGCAGTACTTC. V is TRBV27 and J is TRBJ2-7, with D hard to call. CDR3 length: 13 residues. V was clipped by 5 bases and J by 2 bases, with 10 bases between them. The germline V gene encodes CDR1 MNHEY and CDR2 SMNVEV (reference sequence).

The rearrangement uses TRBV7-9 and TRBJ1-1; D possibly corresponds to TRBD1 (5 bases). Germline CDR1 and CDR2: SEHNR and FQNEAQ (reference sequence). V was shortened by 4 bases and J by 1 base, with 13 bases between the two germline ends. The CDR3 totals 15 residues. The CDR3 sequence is CASSWKQVANTEAFF. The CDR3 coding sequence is TGTGCCAGCAGCTGGAAACAGGTCGCGAACACTGAAGCTTTCTTT. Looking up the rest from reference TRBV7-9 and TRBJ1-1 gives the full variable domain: DTGVSQNPRHKITKRGQNVTFRCDPISEHNRLYWYRQTLGQGPEFLTYFQNEAQLEKSRLLSDRFSAERPKGSFSTLEIQRTEQGDSAMYLCASSWKQVANTEAFFGQGTRLTVV.

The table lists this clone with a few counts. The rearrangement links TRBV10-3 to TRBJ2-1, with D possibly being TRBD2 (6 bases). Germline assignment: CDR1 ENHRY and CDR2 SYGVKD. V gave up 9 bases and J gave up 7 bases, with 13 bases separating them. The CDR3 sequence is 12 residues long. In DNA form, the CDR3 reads TGTGCCATGGGAGACAGCGGGAATGAGCAGTTCTTC. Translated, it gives CAMGDSGNEQFF.

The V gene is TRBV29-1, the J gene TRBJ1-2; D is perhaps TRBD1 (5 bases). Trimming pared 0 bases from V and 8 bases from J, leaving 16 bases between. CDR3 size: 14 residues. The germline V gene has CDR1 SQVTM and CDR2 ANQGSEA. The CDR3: CSVEDGGGLYGYTF. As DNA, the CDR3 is TGCAGCGTTGAAGATGGGGGGGGTTTGTACGGCTACACCTTC.

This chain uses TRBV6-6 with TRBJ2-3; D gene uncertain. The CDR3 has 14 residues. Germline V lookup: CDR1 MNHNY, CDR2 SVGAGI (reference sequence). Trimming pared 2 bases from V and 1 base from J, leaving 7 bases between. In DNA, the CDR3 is TGTGCCAGCAGTTACCCTCAAGGCACAGATACGCAGTATTTT. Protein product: CASSYPQGTDTQYF.

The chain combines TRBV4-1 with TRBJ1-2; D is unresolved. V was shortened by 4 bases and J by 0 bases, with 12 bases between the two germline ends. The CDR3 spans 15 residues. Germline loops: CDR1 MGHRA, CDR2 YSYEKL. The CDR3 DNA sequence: TGCGCCAGCAGCCTAAGTCGTCAGCCTAACTATGGCTACACCTTC. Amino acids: CASSLSRQPNYGYTF.

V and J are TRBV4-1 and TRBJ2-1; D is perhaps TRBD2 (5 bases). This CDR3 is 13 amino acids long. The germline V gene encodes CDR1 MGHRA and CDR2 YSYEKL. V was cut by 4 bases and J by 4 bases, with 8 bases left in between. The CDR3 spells CASSPPGYNEQFF. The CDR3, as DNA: TGCGCCAGCAGCCCCCCGGGATACAATGAGCAGTTCTTC.

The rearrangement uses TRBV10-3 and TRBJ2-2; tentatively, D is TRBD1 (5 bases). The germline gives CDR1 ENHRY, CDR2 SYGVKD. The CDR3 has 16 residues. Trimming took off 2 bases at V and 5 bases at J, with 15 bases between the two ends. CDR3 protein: CAISEDETAETGELFF. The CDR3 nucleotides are TGTGCCATCAGTGAGGACGAGACAGCCGAGACCGGGGAGCTGTTTTTT.

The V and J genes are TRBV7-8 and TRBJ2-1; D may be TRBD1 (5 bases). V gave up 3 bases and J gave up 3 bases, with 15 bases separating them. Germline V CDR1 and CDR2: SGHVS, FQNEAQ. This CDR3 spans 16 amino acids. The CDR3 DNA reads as TGTGCCAGCAGCTTCTCTAGTTTCAGGGACTACAATGAGCAGTTCTTC. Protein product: CASSFSSFRDYNEQFF.

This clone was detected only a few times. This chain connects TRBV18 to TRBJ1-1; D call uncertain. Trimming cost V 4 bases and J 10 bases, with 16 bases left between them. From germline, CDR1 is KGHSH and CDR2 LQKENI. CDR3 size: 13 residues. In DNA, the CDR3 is TGTGCCAGCTCACGTGGAAGTCTTAGGTTAGCTTTCTTT. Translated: CASSRGSLRLAFF.

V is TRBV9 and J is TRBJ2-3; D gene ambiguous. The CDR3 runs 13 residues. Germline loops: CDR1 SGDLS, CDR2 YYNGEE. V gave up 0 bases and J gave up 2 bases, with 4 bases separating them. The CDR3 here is CASSVGNTDTQYF. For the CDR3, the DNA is TGTGCCAGCAGCGTAGGAAACACAGATACGCAGTATTTT.

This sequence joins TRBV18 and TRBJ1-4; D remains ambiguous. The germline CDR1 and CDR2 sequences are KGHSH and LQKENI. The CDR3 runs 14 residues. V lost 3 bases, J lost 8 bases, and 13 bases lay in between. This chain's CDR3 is CASSPITEREKLFF. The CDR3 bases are TGTGCCAGCTCACCGATCACAGAGCGGGAAAAACTGTTTTTT.

The CDR3 nucleotides are TGTGCCATCAGCCGAGGCATGAACACTGAAGCTTTCTTT. It yields the protein CAISRGMNTEAFF. The chain links TRBV10-3 to TRBJ1-1; D is undetermined. There are 13 residues in the CDR3. Trimming left V 6 bases short and J 0 bases short, with 8 bases between. Germline CDR1 ENHRY, CDR2 SYGVKD.

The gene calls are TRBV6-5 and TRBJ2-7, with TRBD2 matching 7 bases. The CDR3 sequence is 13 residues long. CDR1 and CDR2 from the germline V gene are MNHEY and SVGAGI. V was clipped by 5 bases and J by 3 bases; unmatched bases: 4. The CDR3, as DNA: TGTGCCAGCAGTAAGCGGGACGGCTACGAGCAGTACTTC. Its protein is CASSKRDGYEQYF.

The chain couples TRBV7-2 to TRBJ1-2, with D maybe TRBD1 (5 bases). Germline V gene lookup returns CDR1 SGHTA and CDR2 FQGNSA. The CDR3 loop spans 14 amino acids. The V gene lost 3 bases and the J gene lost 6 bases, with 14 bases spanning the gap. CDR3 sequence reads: CASSFLGLGDGYTF. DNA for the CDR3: TGTGCCAGCAGCTTCCTGGGGTTGGGGGATGGCTACACCTTC.

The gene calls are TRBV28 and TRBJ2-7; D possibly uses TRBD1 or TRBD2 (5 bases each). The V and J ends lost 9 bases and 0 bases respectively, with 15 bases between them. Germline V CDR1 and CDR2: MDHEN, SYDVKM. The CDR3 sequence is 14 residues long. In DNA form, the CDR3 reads TGTGCCAGTTACCCAGGGACCAACTCCTACGAGCAGTACTTC. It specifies CASYPGTNSYEQYF.

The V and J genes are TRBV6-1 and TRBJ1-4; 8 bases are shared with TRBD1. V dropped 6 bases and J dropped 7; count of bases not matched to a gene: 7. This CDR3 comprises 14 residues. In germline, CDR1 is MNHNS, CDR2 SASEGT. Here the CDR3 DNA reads TGTGCCAGCAGCTCAGGGGGCGAAGGTGAAAAACTGTTTTTT. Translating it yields CASSSGGEGEKLFF.

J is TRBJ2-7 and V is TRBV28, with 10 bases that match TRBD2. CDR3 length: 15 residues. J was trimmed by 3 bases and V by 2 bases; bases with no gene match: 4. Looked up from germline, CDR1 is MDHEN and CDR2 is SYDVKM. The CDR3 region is CASSLLAGAIYEQYF. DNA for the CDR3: TGTGCCAGCAGTTTACTAGCGGGAGCCATCTACGAGCAGTACTTC.

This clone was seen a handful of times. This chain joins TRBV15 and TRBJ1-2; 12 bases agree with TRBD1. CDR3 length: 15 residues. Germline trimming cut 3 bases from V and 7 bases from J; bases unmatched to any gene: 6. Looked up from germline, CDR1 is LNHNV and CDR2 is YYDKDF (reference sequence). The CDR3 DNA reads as TGTGCCACCAGCAGCTGGGGACAGGGGGCGACTGGCTACACCTTC. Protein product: CATSSWGQGATGYTF.

The chain's CDR3 is CASSGRTAPYEQYF. The DNA for the CDR3 is TGTGCCAGCAGCGGCCGGACAGCACCCTACGAGCAGTACTTC. This chain links TRBV11-3 with TRBJ2-7, with D possibly TRBD1 on 6 matching bases. Germline-derived CDR1 and CDR2 are SGHNT and YENEEA. This CDR3 has 14 amino acids. V lost 5 bases to trimming and J lost 2 bases, with 13 bases between them.

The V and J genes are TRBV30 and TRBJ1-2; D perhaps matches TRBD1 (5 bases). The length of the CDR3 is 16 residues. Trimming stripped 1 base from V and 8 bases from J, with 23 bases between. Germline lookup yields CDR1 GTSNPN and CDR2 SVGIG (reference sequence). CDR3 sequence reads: CAWSGGRGQRGDGYTF. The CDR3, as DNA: TGTGCCTGGAGTGGCGGGAGGGGCCAGCGGGGGGACGGCTACACCTTC.

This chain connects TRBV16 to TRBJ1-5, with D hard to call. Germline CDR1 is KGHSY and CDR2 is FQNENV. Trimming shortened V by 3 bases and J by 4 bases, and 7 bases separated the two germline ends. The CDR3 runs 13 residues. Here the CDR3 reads CASSQTPNQPQHF. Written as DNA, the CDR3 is TGTGCCAGCAGCCAGACGCCTAATCAGCCCCAGCATTTT.

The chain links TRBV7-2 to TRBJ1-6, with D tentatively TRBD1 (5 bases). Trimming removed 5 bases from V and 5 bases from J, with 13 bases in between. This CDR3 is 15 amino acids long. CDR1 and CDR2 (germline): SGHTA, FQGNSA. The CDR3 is CASSVRQRNNSPLHF. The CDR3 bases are TGTGCCAGCAGCGTTCGACAGAGAAATAATTCACCCCTCCACTTT. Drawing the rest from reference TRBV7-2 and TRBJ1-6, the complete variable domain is GAGVSQSPSNKVTEKGKDVELRCDPISGHTALYWYRQSLGQGLEFLIYFQGNSAPDKSGLPSDRFSAERTGGSVSTLTIQRTQQEDSAVYLCASSVRQRNNSPLHFGNGTRLTVT.